What follows is one T cell receptor beta chain and its context. This clone has just a few counts. Its antigen is currently not known. No quality values exist for individual bases; no much larger clone is one base distant. TCRbeta CDR3 regions were amplified from genomic DNA by means of the immunoSEQ Assay, a bias-controlled multiplex PCR. Processing in the source paper ran as follows. Nucleated cell counts per sample were estimated from amplification of reference gene primers within the assay. To quantify the absolute abundance of each unique TCRbeta CDR3 rearrangement, sequence reads were collapsed and filtered. For each sample, productive Simpson clonality was calculated as the square root of Simpson's diversity index over productive rearrangements. TCRdb re-hosts the immuneACCESS table, in-frame sequences only. Its copies lack some clones; in the studies checked, an unresolved V gene accounts for under half of them, and the cause for the rest is not known. Clone size and the V and J calls come from that table; the DNA yielded D and trimming. Within this sample are about 180,000 clones, with about 80% of them counted one time only. Jointly, the top ten make up under 15% of the sample.

Participants in the prospective study were enrolled through a virtual design, were aged 18 to 89 years, and lived in approximately 24 United States geographic areas. In the prospective study, cohorts were assigned on the basis of participant-reported clinical history obtained from a screening survey and a study questionnaire. Exposed participants had been in contact, within 2 weeks of entering the study, with a person who had a PCR-confirmed or clinician-diagnosed case of COVID-19. Each participant in the prospective study had whole blood, serum and a nasopharyngeal or oropharyngeal swab collected by mobile phlebotomists. Over a roughly 2-month period, participants in the prospective study had the option of providing additional blood draws and questionnaires. Prospective study blood samples were shipped either frozen or at room temperature before DNA extraction. This specimen belongs to a study of blood T cell repertoires in COVID-19 (dated by TCRdb to the early 2020s). Context from the whole study: Samples from collaborators originated in the United States, Italy and Spain and spanned both the acute and convalescent phases of COVID-19. Where available, HLA class I and class II types were obtained from metadata supplied by the sample provider rather than from assay-based typing. The prospective study material was composed of cDNA or gDNA derived from T cells, B-cell-depleted T cells, or PBMCs. The samples were drawn from two sources: the first 160 participants of the ongoing ImmuneRACE study, and 1,000 to 1,500 subjects contributed by 6 global collaborators. The dataset comprised deeply sampled blood TCRbeta repertoires from subjects exposed to, actively infected with, or recovered from COVID-19. A de-identified subject ID, COVID-19 status, age in years and sex were almost always included in the sample metadata. The repertoires were released in a freely available public database intended as a resource for research on the immune response to SARS-CoV-2. The full study reports these points: The amount of clinical and demographic metadata varied by source and participant and was provided uncurated.

V drops 6 bases and J drops 0 bases, leaving 11 bases in between. The CDR3 runs 13 residues from the cysteine to the phenylalanine. This entry keeps only the CDR3 DNA: 39 bases, framed from base 1. Reading the germline V gene gives CDR1 SQVTM and CDR2 ANQGSEA. The clonotype was recovered from a man aged 55 to 70 who had been exposed to COVID-19. This chain joins TRBV29-1 to TRBJ1-2; tentative D gene TRBD1, with 5 bases matching. Sequences were obtained from PBMCs or T cells enriched from blood (not recorded which). The DNA is TGCAGCGTGGCTTCGGGGGCTAACTATGGCTACACCTTC. Its product reads: CSVASGANYGYTF.